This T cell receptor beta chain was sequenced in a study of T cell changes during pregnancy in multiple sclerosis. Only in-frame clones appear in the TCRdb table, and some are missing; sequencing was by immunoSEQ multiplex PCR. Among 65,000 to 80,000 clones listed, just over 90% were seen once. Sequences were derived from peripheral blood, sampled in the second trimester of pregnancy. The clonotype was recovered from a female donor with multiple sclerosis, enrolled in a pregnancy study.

The CDR3 loop reads CASSYLAPSSGNEQYF. As DNA, the CDR3 is TGTGCCAGCAGTTACCTGGCTCCTAGCAGCGGTAACGAGCAGTACTTC. The chain has TRBV6-5 and TRBJ2-7; the D gene is possibly TRBD2 (5 bases). Germline-derived CDR1 and CDR2 are MNHEY and SVGAGI. The CDR3 has 16 amino acids. The V end was cut by 2 bases, the J end by 5 bases, with 19 bases between.